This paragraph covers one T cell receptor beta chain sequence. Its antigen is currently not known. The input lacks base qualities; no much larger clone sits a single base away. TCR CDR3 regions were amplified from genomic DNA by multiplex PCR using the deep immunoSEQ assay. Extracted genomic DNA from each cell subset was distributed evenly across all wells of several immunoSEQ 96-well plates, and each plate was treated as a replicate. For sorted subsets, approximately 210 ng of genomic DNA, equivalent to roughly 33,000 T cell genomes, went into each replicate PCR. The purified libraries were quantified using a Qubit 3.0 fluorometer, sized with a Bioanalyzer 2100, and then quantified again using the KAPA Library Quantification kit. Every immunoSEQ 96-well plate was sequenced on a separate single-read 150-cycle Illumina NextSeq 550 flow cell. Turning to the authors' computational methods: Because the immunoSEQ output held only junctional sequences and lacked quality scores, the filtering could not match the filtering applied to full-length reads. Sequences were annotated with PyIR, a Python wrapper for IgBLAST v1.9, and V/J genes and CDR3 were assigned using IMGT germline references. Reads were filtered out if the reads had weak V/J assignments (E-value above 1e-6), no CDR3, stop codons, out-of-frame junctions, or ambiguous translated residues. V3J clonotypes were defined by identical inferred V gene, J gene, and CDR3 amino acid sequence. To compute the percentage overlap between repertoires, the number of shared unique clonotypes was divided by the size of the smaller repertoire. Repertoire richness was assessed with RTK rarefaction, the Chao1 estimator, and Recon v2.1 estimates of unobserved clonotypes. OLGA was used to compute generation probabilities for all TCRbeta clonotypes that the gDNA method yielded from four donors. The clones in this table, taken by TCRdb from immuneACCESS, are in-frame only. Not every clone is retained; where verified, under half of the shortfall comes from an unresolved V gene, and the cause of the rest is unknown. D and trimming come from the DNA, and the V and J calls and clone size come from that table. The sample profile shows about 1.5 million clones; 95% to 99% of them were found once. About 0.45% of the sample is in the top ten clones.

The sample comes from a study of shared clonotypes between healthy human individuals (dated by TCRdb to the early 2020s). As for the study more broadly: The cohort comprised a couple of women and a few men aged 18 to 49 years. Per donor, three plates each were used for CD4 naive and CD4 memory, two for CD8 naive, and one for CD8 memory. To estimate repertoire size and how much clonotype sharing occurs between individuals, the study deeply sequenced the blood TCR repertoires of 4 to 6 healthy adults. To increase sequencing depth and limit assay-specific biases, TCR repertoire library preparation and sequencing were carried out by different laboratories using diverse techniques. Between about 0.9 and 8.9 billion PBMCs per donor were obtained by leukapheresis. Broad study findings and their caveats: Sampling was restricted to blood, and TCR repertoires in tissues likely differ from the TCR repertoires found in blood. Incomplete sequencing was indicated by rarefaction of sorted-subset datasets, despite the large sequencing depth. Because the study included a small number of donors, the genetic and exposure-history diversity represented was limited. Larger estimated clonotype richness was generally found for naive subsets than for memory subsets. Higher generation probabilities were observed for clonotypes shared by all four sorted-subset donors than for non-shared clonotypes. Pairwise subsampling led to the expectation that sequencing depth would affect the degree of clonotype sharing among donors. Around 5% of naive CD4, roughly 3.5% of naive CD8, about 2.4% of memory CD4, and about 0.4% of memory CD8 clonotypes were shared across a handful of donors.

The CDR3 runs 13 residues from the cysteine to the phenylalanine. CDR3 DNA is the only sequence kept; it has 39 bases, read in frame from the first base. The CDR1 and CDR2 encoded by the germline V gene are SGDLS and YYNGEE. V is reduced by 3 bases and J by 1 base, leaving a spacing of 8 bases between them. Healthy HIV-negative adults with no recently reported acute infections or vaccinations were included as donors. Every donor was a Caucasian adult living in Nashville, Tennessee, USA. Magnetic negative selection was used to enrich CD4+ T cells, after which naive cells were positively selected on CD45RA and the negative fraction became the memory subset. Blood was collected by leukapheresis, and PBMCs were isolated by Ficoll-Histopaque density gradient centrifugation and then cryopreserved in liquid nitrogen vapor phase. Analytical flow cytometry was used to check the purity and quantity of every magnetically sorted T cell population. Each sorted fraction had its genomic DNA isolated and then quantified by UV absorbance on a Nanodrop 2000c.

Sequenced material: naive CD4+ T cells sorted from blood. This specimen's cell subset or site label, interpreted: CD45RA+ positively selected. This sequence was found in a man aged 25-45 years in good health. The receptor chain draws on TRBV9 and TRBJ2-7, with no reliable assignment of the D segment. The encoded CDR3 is CASSEDISYEQYF. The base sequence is TGTGCCAGCAGCGAAGACATTTCCTACGAGCAGTACTTC.